This TCR beta chain was profiled in a study of CD8 T cells in ankylosing spondylitis. Points on this clonotype: The junction differs from germline at one of its ends, possibly a read error.

Using quantitative 5'-RACE with molecular barcodes, the authors made TCR beta libraries. TCRdb passed the 5' RACE reads through MiXCR, listing each CDR3 protein once. This table holds roughly 250,000 distinct CDR3 sequences, 8% to 9.5% found once. The CDR3 runs 15 residues. This chain connects TRBV12-3 or TRBV12-4 to TRBJ2-7; maybe TRBD2 (6 bases). The sample was blood, either unsorted or a sorted T cell fraction (not recorded which). This receptor was identified in a male donor with ankylosing spondylitis or in good health (not recorded which). CDR3 nucleotide sequence: TGTGCCACCAGTTTAAGAGTAGCGGACGTTTACGAGCAGTACTTC. Protein sequence: CATSLRVADVYEQYF.